The clone carrying this T cell receptor (beta chain) has a handful of counts. These data are taken from a study of cytomegalovirus exposure and HLA in healthy donors. Losses at the gene ends were 7 bases for V and 0 bases for J; bases not matched to a gene: 12. This CDR3 spans 17 amino acids. From germline, CDR1 is WNHNN and CDR2 SYGVQD (reference sequence). PCR primers comprised 60 Vbeta and 13 Jbeta primers. Clones were read by immunoSEQ multiplex PCR, and TCRdb kept only the in-frame ones, dropping some. The top ten clones hold approximately 2.5% of a sample with about 140,000 clones, 65% to 85% of them seen once.

Sample: PBMCs. This chain connects TRBV10-1 to TRBJ2-1; 7 nucleotides line up with TRBD2. The clonotype comes from a man aged 50 to 60 in good health and CMV-seronegative. The CDR3 bases are TGCGCCAGCACCGGGGTAGCGGGCTCGAGCTCCTACAATGAGCAGTTCTTC. It codes for CASTGVAGSSSYNEQFF.